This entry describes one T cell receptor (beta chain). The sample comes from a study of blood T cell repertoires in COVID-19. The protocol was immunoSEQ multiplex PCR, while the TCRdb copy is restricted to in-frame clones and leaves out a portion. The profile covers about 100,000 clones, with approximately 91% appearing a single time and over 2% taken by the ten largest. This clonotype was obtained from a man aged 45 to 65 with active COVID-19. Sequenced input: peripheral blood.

CDR3 nucleotides: TGCGCCAGCAGCTTGGCCGGTGATGTGGCCTACGAGCAGTACTTC. Its protein is CASSLAGDVAYEQYF. V gene TRBV5-1 combines with J gene TRBJ2-7; no firm D call. Germline V gives CDR1 SGHRS, CDR2 YFSETQ. Trimming took off 0 bases at V and 2 bases at J, with 12 bases between the two ends. The CDR3 covers 15 residues.